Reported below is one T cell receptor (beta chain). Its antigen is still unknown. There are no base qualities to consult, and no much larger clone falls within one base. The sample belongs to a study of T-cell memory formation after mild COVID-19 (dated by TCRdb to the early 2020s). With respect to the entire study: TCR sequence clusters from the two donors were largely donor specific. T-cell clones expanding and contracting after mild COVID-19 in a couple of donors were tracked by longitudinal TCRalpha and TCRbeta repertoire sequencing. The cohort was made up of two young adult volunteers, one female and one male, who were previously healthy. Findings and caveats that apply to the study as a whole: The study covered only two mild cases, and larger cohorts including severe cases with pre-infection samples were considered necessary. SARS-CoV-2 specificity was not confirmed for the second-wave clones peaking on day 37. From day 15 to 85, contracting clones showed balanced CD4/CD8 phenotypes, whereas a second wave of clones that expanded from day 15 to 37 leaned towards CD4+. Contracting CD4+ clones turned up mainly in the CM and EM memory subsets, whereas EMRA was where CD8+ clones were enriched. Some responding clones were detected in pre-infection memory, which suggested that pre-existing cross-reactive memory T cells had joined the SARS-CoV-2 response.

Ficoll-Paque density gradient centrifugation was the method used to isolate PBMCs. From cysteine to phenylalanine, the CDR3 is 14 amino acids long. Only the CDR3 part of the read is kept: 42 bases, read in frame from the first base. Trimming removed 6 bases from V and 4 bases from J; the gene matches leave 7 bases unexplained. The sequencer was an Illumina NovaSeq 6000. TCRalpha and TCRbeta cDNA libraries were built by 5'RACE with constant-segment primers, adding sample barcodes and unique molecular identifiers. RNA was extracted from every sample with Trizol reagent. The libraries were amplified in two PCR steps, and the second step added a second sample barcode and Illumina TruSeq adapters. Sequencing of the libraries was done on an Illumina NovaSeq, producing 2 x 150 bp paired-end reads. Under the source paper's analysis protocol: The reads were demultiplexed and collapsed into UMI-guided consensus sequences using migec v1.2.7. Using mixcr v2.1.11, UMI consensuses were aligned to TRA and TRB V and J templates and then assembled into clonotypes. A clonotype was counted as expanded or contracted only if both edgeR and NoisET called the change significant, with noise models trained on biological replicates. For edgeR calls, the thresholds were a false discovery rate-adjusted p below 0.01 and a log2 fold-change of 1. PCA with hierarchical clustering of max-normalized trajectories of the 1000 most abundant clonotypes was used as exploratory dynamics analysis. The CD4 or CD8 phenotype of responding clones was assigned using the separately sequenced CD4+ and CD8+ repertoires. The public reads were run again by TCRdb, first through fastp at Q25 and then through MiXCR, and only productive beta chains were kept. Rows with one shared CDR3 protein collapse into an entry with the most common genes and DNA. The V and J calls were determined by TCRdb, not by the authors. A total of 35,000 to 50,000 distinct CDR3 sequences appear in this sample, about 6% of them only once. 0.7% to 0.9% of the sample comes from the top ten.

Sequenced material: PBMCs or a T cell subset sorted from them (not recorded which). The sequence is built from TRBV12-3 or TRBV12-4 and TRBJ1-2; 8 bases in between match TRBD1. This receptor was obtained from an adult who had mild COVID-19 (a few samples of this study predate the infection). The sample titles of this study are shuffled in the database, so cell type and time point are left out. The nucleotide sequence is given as TGTGCCAGCAGGCAGACAGGGGAACTCTATGGCTACACCTTC. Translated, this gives CASRQTGELYGYTF.